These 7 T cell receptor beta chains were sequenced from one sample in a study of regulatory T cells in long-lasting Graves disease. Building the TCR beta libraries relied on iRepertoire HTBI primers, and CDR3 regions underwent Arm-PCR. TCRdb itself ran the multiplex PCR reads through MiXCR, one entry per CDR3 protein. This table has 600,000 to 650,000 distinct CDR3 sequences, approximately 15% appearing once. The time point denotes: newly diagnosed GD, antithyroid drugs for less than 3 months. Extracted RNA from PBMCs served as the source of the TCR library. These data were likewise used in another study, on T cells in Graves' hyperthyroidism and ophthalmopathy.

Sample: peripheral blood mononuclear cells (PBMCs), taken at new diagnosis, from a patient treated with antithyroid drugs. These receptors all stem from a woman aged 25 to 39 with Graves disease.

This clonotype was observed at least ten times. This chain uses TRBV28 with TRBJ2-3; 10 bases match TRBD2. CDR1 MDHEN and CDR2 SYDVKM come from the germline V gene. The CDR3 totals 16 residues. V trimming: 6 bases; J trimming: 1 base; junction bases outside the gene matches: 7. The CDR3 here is CASSPPGTSGTDTQYF. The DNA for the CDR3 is TGTGCCAGCAGCCCTCCCGGGACTAGCGGCACAGATACGCAGTATTTT.

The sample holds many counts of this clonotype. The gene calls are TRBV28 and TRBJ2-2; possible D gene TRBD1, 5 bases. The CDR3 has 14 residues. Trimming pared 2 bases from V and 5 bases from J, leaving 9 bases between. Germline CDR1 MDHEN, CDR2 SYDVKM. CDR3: CASSLIGATGELFF. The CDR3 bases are TGTGCCAGCAGTTTAATAGGGGCTACCGGGGAGCTGTTTTTT.

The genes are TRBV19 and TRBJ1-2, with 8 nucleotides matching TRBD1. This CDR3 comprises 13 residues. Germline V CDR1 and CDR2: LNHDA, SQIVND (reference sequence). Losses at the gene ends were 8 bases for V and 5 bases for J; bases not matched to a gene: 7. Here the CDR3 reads CASQDRAGYGYTF. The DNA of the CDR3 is TGTGCCAGTCAGGACAGGGCGGGATATGGCTACACCTTC.

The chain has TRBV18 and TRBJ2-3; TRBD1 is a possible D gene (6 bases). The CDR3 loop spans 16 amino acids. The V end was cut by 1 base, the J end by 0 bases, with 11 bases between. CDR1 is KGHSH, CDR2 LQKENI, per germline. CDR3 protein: CASSPRGPSSTDTQYF. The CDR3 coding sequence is TGTGCCAGCTCACCACGGGGGCCTTCTAGCACAGATACGCAGTATTTT.

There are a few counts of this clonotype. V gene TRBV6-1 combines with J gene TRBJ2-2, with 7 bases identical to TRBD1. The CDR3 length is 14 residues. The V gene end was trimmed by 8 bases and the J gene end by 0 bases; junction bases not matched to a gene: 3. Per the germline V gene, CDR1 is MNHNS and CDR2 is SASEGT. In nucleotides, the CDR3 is TGTGCCAGCCAGGGACAGCCGAACACCGGGGAGCTGTTTTTT. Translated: CASQGQPNTGELFF.

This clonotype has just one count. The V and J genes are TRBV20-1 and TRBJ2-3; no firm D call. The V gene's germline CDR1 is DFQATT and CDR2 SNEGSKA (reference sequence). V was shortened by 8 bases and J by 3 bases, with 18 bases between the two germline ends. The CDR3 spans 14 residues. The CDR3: CSHPVFLATDTQYF. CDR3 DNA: TGCAGTCACCCCGTTTTTCTGGCTACAGATACGCAGTATTTT.

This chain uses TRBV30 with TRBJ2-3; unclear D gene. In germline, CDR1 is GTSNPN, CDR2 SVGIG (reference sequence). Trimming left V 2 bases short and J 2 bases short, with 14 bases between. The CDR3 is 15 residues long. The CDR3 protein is CAWSKGGMITDTQYF. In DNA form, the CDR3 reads TGTGCCTGGAGTAAAGGTGGGATGATCACAGATACGCAGTATTTT.